Listed below are T cell receptor beta chains from one sample, sequenced in a study of naive and memory T cell subsets. Using its own MiXCR run on the 5' RACE reads, TCRdb lists one record per CDR3 protein. The sample shows about 62,000 distinct CDR3 sequences, more than 6.5% of them seen only once. The receptors stem from a female donor in good health. Each CDR3 is given with its conserved first and last residue. D genes are given only for firm matches. A row's size may be missing; if present it is once, few, many or a size class.

d_gene | j_gene | v_gene | abundance | CDR3aa | CDR3nt
TRBD1 | TRBJ2-3 | TRBV7-3 | many | CASSPWDRGTDTQYF | TGTGCCAGCAGCCCGTGGGACAGGGGGACAGATACGCAGTATTTT
- | TRBJ1-6 | TRBV15 | - | CATSRDPKGNSPLHF | TGTGCCACCAGCAGAGATCCGAAGGGAAATTCACCCCTCCACTTT
- | TRBJ2-4 | TRBV7-2 | - | CASSSGSLNIQYF | TGTGCCAGCAGCTCCGGGTCCCTCAACATTCAGTACTTC
TRBD1 | TRBJ1-2 | TRBV5-6 | few | CASSPVGQRFGYTF | TGTGCCAGCAGCCCCGTGGGACAGAGATTTGGCTACACCTTC
- | TRBJ2-7 | TRBV18 | - | CASSRGALYEQYF | TGTGCCAGCTCACGGGGGGCCCTCTACGAGCAGTACTTC
TRBD2 | TRBJ2-7 | TRBV7-9 | - | CASSFGTGTSGYEQYF | TGTGCCAGCAGCTTTGGGACCGGGACTAGCGGTTACGAGCAGTACTTC
- | TRBJ2-7 | TRBV2 | many | CASSALLGRSDEQYF | TGTGCCAGCAGTGCCCTTCTGGGGCGTAGTGACGAGCAGTACTTC
TRBD1 | TRBJ2-1 | TRBV10-3 | few | CAISVRTGANNEQFF | TGTGCCATCAGTGTTCGGACAGGGGCGAATAATGAGCAGTTCTTC
- | TRBJ2-7 | TRBV20-1 | many | CSATQSMAFAYEQYF | TGCAGTGCTACGCAGAGCATGGCCTTTGCCTACGAGCAGTACTTC
- | TRBJ2-5 | TRBV12-3/TRBV12-4 | few | CASRQFLGTQYF | TGTGCCAGCAGACAGTTCTTAGGGACCCAGTACTTC
TRBD1 | TRBJ1-5 | TRBV20-1 | few | CSAADLTGERQPQHF | TGCAGTGCTGCCGATCTTACAGGGGAGAGGCAGCCCCAGCATTTT